Each of the 8 T cell receptor beta chains below was sequenced from the same sample in a study of cytomegalovirus exposure and HLA in healthy donors. Use of 60 Vbeta and 13 Jbeta primers characterized the PCR. Sequenced by immunoSEQ multiplex PCR; TCRdb stores in-frame clones only, minus some. Counted here are about 95,000 clones, about 81% occurring once; the ten biggest clones make up about 4%. Material: PBMCs. These receptors originate from a woman aged 40 to 49 in good health and CMV-seropositive.

The V gene is TRBV18, the J gene TRBJ2-1; D call uncertain. CDR1 KGHSH and CDR2 LQKENI come from the germline V gene. Trimming took off 2 bases at V and 3 bases at J, with 11 bases between the two ends. This CDR3 spans 15 amino acids. CDR3 in amino acids: CASSPMYSIYNEQFF. CDR3 sequence (DNA): TGTGCCAGCTCACCAATGTATTCTATCTACAATGAGCAGTTCTTC.

V gene TRBV7-9 combines with J gene TRBJ1-4; 7 bases line up with TRBD1. The CDR3 has 16 residues. With 5 bases clipped from V and 8 bases from J, the junction kept 14 bases outside the gene matches. Germline V gives CDR1 SEHNR, CDR2 FQNEAQ (reference sequence). CDR3 sequence: CASSPRQGDFGEKLFF. The CDR3 DNA reads TGTGCCAGCAGCCCTCGACAGGGCGACTTCGGGGAAAAACTGTTTTTT.

The J gene is TRBJ2-5, the V gene TRBV2; D remains ambiguous. The CDR3 is 12 amino acids. CDR1 and CDR2 (germline): SNHLY, FYNNEI. Trimming left V 4 bases short and J 5 bases short, with 8 bases between. The CDR3 nucleotides read TGTGCCAGCAGTGGTGAAGCTGAGACCCAGTACTTC. Translating gives CASSGEAETQYF.

The V and J genes are TRBV13 and TRBJ2-1; TRBD2 matches 14 bases. Germline loops: CDR1 PRHDT, CDR2 FYEKMQ (reference sequence). The CDR3 is 15 amino acids. Trimming cost V 4 bases and J 10 bases; bases outside gene matches: 6. The CDR3 sequence: CASSSGLAGVGEQFF. The CDR3, as DNA: TGTGCCAGCAGCTCGGGACTAGCGGGAGTCGGAGAGCAGTTCTTC.

The table lists this clone with a count of one. The V gene is TRBV7-9, the J gene TRBJ2-7; 9 positions match TRBD1. The ends lost 5 bases at V and 6 bases at J; junction bases unmatched: 14. Germline V gene lookup returns CDR1 SEHNR and CDR2 FQNEAQ (reference sequence). The CDR3 consists of 16 residues. The CDR3: CASSPPRGTGSSEQYF. CDR3 DNA: TGTGCCAGCAGCCCCCCGCGGGGGACAGGGTCATCCGAGCAGTACTTC.

The chain recombines TRBV30 with TRBJ2-1, with 11 positions matching TRBD2. Germline V CDR1 and CDR2: GTSNPN, SVGIG (reference sequence). Trimming cost V 3 bases and J 8 bases; bases outside gene matches: 15. CDR3 length: 17 amino acids. The CDR3 DNA sequence: TGTGCCTGGAGCACCGGGCTAGCGGGAGGCCCTGGGGATGAGCAGTTCTTC. As protein: CAWSTGLAGGPGDEQFF.

Concerning this clone itself: At one end, the junction sequence differs from germline, possibly due to a read error. The chain recombines TRBV7-9 with TRBJ2-7; 8 bases map to TRBD2. The CDR3 has 16 residues. CDR1 and CDR2 from the germline V gene are SEHNR and FQNEAQ (reference sequence). The CDR3 DNA follows: TGTTCCAGCAGCCAATCCTGGGGACTAGAGCAATACGAGCAGTACTTC. It codes for CSSSQSWGLEQYEQYF.

This clone was seen a single time. An end of the junction differs from the germline gene, which may be a read error. V usage is TRBV5-1 and J usage is TRBJ2-1; 11 bases align to TRBD2. Germline V gives CDR1 SGHRS, CDR2 YFSETQ. The CDR3 length is 14 residues. CDR3 nucleotides: TGCGCCGGCAGGGCTTCGGGACTAGCGGCCGAGCAGTTCTTC. It is translated as CAGRASGLAAEQFF.